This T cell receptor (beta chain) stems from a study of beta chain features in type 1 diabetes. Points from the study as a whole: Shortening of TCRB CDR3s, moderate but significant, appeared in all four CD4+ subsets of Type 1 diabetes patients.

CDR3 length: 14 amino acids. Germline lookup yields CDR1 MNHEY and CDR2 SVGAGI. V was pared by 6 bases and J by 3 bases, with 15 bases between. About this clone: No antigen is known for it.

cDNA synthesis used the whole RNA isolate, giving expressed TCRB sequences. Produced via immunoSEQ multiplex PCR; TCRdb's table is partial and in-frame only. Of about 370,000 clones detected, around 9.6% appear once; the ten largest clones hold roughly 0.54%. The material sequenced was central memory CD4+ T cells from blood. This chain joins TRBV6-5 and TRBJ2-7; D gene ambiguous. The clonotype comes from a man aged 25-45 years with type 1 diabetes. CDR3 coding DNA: TGTGCCAGCAGCCCTGGGATCCAACACTACGAGCAGTACTTC. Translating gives CASSPGIQHYEQYF.